The 19 T cell receptor beta chains below all came from one sample that was sequenced in a study of response to subunit inactivated influenza vaccine. TCRdb used MiXCR to reprocess the RT-PCR reads, holding one entry per CDR3 protein. In the table there are 750,000 to 850,000 distinct CDR3 sequences, approximately 17% of which are singletons. The sequencing here drew on PBMCs from blood, taken roughly 5 days after vaccination. The receptors originated from a man aged 45-60 years who received an inactivated influenza vaccine.

This chain connects TRBV5-1 to TRBJ2-6, with D maybe TRBD2 (6 bases). The ends were cut back, 1 base at V and 3 bases at J, with 11 bases in the middle. The CDR3 is 16 amino acids. Germline loops: CDR1 SGHRS, CDR2 YFSETQ. CDR3 sequence reads: CASSLYGGGGANVLTF. For the CDR3, the DNA is TGCGCCAGCAGCTTGTACGGGGGAGGTGGGGCCAACGTCCTGACTTTC.

This clonotype was seen more than once but under ten times. The V and J genes are TRBV24-1 and TRBJ2-2, with TRBD1 matching over 8 bases. The CDR3 covers 15 residues. Unmatched junction bases numbered 5, after V lost 5 bases and J lost 4 bases. Germline loops: CDR1 KGHDR, CDR2 SFDVKD. DNA for the CDR3: TGTGCCACCAGTGGCGCAGGGGGCTTCACCGGGGAGCTGTTTTTT. Its translation: CATSGAGGFTGELFF.

The chain has TRBV7-8 and TRBJ2-5; possible D gene TRBD2, 7 bases. CDR3 size: 16 residues. The germline CDR1 and CDR2 sequences are SGHVS and FQNEAQ. Trimming took 6 bases from V and 4 from J, leaving 21 bases between them. The CDR3 DNA reads TGTGCCAGCAGGTCCAGCGGGGTGGGGGGCAGAGAGACCCAGTACTTC. Translated: CASRSSGVGGRETQYF. Full variable domain (outside the CDR3, taken from reference TRBV7-8 and TRBJ2-5): GAGVSQSPRYKVAKRGQDVALRCDPISGHVSLFWYQQALGQGPEFLTYFQNEAQLDKSGLPSDRFFAERPEGSVSTLKIQRTQQEDSAVYLCASRSSGVGGRETQYFGPGTRLLVL.

The chain combines TRBV9 with TRBJ1-6; D not resolved. This CDR3 is 14 amino acids long. Trimming shortened V by 2 bases and J by 5 bases, and 8 bases separated the two germline ends. Germline lookup yields CDR1 SGDLS and CDR2 YYNGEE. As DNA, the CDR3 is TGTGCCAGCAGCGTCGGTCAGAATAATTCACCCCTCCACTTT. Translating it yields CASSVGQNNSPLHF.

The V gene is TRBV5-1, the J gene TRBJ2-2, with no clear D. Trimming left V 5 bases short and J 4 bases short, with 9 bases between. Germline lookup yields CDR1 SGHRS and CDR2 YFSETQ. There are 13 residues in the CDR3. The CDR3 loop reads CASRVDPTGELFF. CDR3 in DNA: TGCGCCAGCAGGGTAGACCCCACCGGGGAGCTGTTTTTT. Variable domain in full (rest from reference TRBV5-1 and TRBJ2-2): KAGVTQTPRYLIKTRGQQVTLSCSPISGHRSVSWYQQTPGQGLQFLFEYFSETQRNKGNFPGRFSGRQFSNSRSEMNVSTLELGDSALYLCASRVDPTGELFFGEGSRLTVL.

This clonotype occurred a few times. The gene calls are TRBV9 and TRBJ2-1; 12 bases agree with TRBD2. V dropped 4 bases and J dropped 12; count of bases not matched to a gene: 14. Looked up from germline, CDR1 is SGDLS and CDR2 is YYNGEE. This CDR3 has 16 residues. In DNA, the CDR3 is TGTGCCAGCAGCTCACCTCCTAGCGGGAGGGCAATGACGCAGTTCTTC. Translated, it gives CASSSPPSGRAMTQFF.

This clonotype was observed a few times. V gene TRBV4-2 combines with J gene TRBJ1-5; possible D gene TRBD1, 5 bases. V was pared by 0 bases and J by 9 bases, with 12 bases between. Germline V gene lookup returns CDR1 LGHNA and CDR2 YNFKEQ. The CDR3 totals 14 residues. DNA for the CDR3: TGTGCCAGCAGCCAAGACAGGGATCGTGCGCCCCAGCATTTT. Translated: CASSQDRDRAPQHF.

The V gene is TRBV3-1, the J gene TRBJ2-2, with D possibly called TRBD1 or TRBD2 (5 bases each). This CDR3 has 12 amino acids. Trimming took off 4 bases at V and 10 bases at J, with 10 bases between the two ends. Germline CDR1 is LGHDT and CDR2 is YNNKEL (reference sequence). CDR3 loop: CASSLLGAELFF. CDR3 DNA: TGTGCCAGCAGCCTCCTCGGGGCGGAGCTGTTTTTT. Together with reference TRBV3-1 and TRBJ2-2, the CDR3 gives the full variable domain: DTAVSQTPKYLVTQMGNDKSIKCEQNLGHDTMYWYKQDSKKFLKIMFSYNNKELIINETVPNRFSPKSPDKAHLNLHINSLELGDSAVYFCASSLLGAELFFGEGSRLTVL.

This clonotype was observed many times. The chain is built from TRBV12-3 or TRBV12-4 and TRBJ2-3; maybe TRBD2 (5 bases). The germline V and J ends were trimmed by 5 bases and 0 bases, with 9 bases remaining between them. The CDR3 is 14 amino acids. CDR3 sequence: CASSPTGSTDTQYF. CDR3 in DNA: TGTGCCAGCAGTCCAACGGGGAGCACAGATACGCAGTATTTT.

This clonotype was detected only a few times. The V gene is TRBV12-3 or TRBV12-4, the J gene TRBJ2-7; tentatively, D is TRBD2 (6 bases). Trimming took off 5 bases at V and 4 bases at J, with 15 bases between the two ends. The CDR3 covers 14 residues. CDR3 amino acids: CASSALGLIYEQYF. The CDR3 DNA reads TGTGCCAGCAGTGCGCTGGGACTGATATACGAGCAGTACTTC.

This clonotype turned up a few times. The J gene is TRBJ2-2, the V gene TRBV7-2, with D possibly TRBD2 on 5 matching bases. Germline V lookup: CDR1 SGHTA, CDR2 FQGNSA. V lost 6 bases to trimming and J lost 8 bases, with 19 bases between them. This CDR3 is built from 15 residues. In nucleotides, the CDR3 is TGTGCCAGCAGTTATACTACGACGGGGTCGGGGGAGCTGTTTTTT. It codes for CASSYTTTGSGELFF.

In its sample, this clonotype was seen a few times. The V gene is TRBV12-3 or TRBV12-4, the J gene TRBJ2-1, with D maybe TRBD1 (5 bases). Deletions cut 2 bases from V and 4 bases from J, with 9 bases between. CDR3 length: 14 amino acids. In nucleotides, the CDR3 is TGTGCCAGCAGTTTAATCAGGGAATACAATGAGCAGTTCTTC. Translated: CASSLIREYNEQFF.

The chain uses TRBV4-3 and TRBJ1-3; TRBD1 might be the D (6 bases). CDR1 is LGHNA, CDR2 YSLEER, per germline. V shed 3 bases and J shed 2 bases, with 11 bases lying between them. This CDR3 comprises 15 residues. CDR3 amino acids: CASSQTTGAGNTIYF. Written as DNA, the CDR3 is TGCGCCAGCAGCCAGACGACAGGTGCTGGAAACACCATATATTTT.

This clonotype was found a few times. The chain joins TRBV19 to TRBJ2-5; the D is unclear. The CDR3 length is 13 residues. Germline CDR1 is LNHDA and CDR2 is SQIVND (reference sequence). The V and J ends lost 3 bases and 5 bases respectively, with 10 bases between them. Here the CDR3 reads CASSIMSWETQYF. The DNA for the CDR3 is TGTGCCAGTAGTATTATGAGTTGGGAGACCCAGTACTTC.

This clonotype was seen a few times. The J gene is TRBJ2-1, the V gene TRBV7-9; the match to TRBD2 covers 7 bases. J gave up 4 bases and V 6 bases, and 6 bases lay outside the gene matches. This CDR3 is built from 14 residues. Germline values: CDR1 SEHNR, CDR2 FQNEAQ (reference sequence). The CDR3 DNA follows: TGTGCCAGCAGTCCCCGACTAGCTTACAATGAGCAGTTCTTC. Encoded protein: CASSPRLAYNEQFF.

V usage is TRBV12-3 or TRBV12-4 and J usage is TRBJ1-5; 8 bases are shared with TRBD1. After removal of 5 bases from V and 5 bases from J, the junction contained 8 bases not matched to a gene. This CDR3 has 15 residues. In DNA form, the CDR3 reads TGTGCCAGCAGTCCAGGACAGGGTTGGGATCAGCCCCAGCATTTT. Translated: CASSPGQGWDQPQHF.

This rearrangement joins TRBV12-3 or TRBV12-4 to TRBJ2-1; D might be TRBD1 (6 bases). With 3 bases removed from V and 6 bases from J, the gap between germline ends came to 12 bases. The CDR3 has 14 amino acids. The CDR3 protein is CASSFTGSGNEQFF. The CDR3 bases are TGTGCCAGCAGTTTTACAGGGTCCGGCAATGAGCAGTTCTTC.

This clonotype has a handful of counts. This chain connects TRBV12-3 or TRBV12-4 to TRBJ2-7; 8 positions agree with TRBD2. J gave up 4 bases and V 3 bases, and 8 bases lay outside the gene matches. The CDR3 has 15 amino acids. The CDR3 region is CASSLKRLARYEQYF. DNA for the CDR3: TGTGCCAGCAGTTTGAAGAGACTAGCGCGATACGAGCAGTACTTC.

This clonotype was detected many times. This chain joins TRBV5-1 and TRBJ2-1; 15 positions agree with TRBD2. Unmatched junction bases numbered 10, after V lost 4 bases and J lost 8 bases. The CDR3 extends over 17 amino acids. Germline V gene sequence: CDR1 SGHRS, CDR2 YFSETQ. The CDR3 DNA is TGCGCCAGCAGCCTAACGGGACTAGCGGGGGGCCGGGATGAGCAGTTCTTC. The encoded protein is CASSLTGLAGGRDEQFF. The complete variable domain, with remaining parts taken from reference TRBV5-1 and TRBJ2-1, reads KAGVTQTPRYLIKTRGQQVTLSCSPISGHRSVSWYQQTPGQGLQFLFEYFSETQRNKGNFPGRFSGRQFSNSRSEMNVSTLELGDSALYLCASSLTGLAGGRDEQFFGPGTRLTVL.